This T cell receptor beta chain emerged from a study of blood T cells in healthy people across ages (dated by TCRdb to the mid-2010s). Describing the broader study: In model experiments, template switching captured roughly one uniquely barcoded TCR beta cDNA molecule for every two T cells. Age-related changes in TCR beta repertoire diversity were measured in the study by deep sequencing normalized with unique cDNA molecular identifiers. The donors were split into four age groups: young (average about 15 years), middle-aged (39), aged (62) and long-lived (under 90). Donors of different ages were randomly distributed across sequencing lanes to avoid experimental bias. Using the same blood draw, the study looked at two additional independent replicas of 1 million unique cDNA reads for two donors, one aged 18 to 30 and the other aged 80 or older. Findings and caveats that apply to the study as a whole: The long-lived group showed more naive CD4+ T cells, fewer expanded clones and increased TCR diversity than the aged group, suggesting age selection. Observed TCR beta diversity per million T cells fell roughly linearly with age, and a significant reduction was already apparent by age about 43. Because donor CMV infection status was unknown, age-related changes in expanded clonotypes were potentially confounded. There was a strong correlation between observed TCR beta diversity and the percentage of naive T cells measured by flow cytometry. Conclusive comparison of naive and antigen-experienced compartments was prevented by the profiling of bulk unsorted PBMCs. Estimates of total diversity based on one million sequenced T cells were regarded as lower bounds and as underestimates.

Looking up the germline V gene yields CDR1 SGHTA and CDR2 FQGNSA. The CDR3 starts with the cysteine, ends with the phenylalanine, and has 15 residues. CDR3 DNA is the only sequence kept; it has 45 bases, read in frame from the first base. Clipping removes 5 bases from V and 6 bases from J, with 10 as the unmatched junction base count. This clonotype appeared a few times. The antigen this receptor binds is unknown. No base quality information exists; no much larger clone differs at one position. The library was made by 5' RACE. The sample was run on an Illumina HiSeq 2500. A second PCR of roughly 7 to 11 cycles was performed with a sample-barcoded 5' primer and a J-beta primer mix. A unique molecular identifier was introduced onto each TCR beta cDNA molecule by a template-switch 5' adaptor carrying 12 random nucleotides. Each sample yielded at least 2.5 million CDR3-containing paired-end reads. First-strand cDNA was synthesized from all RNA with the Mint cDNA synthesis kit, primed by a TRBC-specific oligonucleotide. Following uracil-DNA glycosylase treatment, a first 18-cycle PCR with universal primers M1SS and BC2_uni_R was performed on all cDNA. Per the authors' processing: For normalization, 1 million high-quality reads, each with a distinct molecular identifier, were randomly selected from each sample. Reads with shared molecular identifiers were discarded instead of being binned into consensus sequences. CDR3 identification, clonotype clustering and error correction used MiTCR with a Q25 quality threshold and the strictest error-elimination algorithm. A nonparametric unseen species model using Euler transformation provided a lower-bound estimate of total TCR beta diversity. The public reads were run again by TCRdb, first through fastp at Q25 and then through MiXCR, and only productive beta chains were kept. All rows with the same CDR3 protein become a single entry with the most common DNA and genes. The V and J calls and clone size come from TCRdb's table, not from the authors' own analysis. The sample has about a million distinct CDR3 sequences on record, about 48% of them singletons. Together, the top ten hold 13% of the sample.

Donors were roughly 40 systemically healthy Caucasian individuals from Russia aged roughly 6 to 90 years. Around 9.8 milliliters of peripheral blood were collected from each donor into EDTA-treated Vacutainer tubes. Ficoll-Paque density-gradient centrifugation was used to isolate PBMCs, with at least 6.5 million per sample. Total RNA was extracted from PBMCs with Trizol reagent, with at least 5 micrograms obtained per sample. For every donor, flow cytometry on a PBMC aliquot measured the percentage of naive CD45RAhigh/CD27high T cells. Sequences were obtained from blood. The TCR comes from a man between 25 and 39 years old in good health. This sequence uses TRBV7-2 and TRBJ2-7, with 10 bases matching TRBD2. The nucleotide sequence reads TGTGCCAGCAGCCTAACCGGGACTAGCGTATCCGAGCAGTACTTC. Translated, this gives CASSLTGTSVSEQYF.